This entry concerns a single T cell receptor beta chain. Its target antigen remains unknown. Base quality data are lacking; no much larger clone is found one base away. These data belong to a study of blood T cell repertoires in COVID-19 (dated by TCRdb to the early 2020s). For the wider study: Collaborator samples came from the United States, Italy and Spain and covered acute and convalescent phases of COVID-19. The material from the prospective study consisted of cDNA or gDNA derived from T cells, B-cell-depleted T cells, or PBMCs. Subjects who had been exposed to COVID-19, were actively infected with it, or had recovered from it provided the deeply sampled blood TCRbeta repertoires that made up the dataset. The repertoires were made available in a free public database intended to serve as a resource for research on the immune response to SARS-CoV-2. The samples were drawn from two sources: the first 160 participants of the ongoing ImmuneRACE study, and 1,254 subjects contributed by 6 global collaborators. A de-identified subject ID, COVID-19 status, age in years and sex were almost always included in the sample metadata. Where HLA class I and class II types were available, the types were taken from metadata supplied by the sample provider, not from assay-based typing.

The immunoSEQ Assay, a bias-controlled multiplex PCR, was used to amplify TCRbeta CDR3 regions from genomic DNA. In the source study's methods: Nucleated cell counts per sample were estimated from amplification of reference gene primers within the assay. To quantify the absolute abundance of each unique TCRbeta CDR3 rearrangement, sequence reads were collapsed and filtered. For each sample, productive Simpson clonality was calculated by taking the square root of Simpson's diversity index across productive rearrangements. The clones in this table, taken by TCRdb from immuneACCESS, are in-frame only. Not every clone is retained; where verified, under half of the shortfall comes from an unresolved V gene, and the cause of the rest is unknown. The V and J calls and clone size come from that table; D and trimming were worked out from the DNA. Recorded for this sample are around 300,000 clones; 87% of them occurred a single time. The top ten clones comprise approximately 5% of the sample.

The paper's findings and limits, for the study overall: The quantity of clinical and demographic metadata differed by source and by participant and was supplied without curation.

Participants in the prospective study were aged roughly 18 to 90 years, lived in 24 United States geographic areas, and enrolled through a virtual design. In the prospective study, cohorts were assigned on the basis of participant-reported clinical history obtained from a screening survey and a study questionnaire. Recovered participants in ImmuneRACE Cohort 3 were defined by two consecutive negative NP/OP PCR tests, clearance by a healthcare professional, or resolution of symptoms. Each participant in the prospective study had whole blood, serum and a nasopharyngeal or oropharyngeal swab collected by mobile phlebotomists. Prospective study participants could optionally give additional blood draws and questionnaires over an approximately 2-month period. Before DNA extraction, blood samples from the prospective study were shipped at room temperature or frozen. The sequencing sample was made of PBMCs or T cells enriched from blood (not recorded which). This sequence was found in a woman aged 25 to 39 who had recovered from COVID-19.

The CDR3 reads CASSLRDRFYTF. The nucleotide sequence is given as TGTGCCAGCAGTTTAAGGGACAGATTCTACACCTTC. Recombination joined TRBV12-3 or TRBV12-4 with TRBJ1-2, with 7 bases aligning to TRBD1. The CDR3 runs 12 residues from the cysteine to the phenylalanine. The CDR3 DNA has 36 bases and is translated from base 1. Trimming removed 2 bases from V and 10 bases from J; the gene matches leave 4 bases unexplained.